The rows below give T cell receptor beta chains drawn from one sample of a study of vaccination and CD4 T cells after COVID-19. TCRdb analysed the PCR reads with MiXCR anew, one entry per CDR3 protein. The sample lists roughly 14,000 distinct CDR3 sequences; 65% to 80% were seen once. The antigens for these receptors are not known. The sequencing input was CD4+ T cells from blood, cultured in vitro. These receptors were taken from a human donor who had recovered from COVID-19. Each CDR3 is given with its conserved first and last residue. D genes are given only for firm matches. Where a row states a size, it is once, few, many or the class of an expanded clone; other rows omit it.

D | J | size | V | CDR3 | DNA
. | TRBJ2-7 | . | TRBV7-8 | CASSPRRSLGYEQYF | TGTGCCAGCAGCCCCCGTAGGAGTCTAGGATACGAGCAGTACTTC
. | TRBJ2-7 | . | TRBV6-1 | CASSRGLSYEQYF | TGTGCCAGCAGCCGGGGACTTTCCTACGAGCAGTACTTC
. | TRBJ2-7 | . | TRBV6-2/TRBV6-3 | CASGGYSYEQYF | TGTGCCAGCGGAGGATACTCCTACGAGCAGTACTTC
. | TRBJ2-4 | few | TRBV7-2 | CASSPGPLAKNIQYF | TGTGCCAGCAGCCCGGGACCGCTAGCCAAAAACATTCAGTACTTC
TRBD2 | TRBJ2-1 | . | TRBV6-2/TRBV6-3 | CASTRTSGYNEQFF | TGTGCCAGCACCCGGACTAGCGGGTACAATGAGCAGTTCTTC
TRBD2 | TRBJ2-1 | . | TRBV6-1 | CASRASGGEQFF | TGTGCCAGCAGGGCTAGCGGTGGTGAGCAGTTCTTC
. | TRBJ2-5 | . | TRBV24-1 | CATSHGGETQYF | TGTGCCACCAGTCACGGGGGAGAGACCCAGTACTTC
TRBD1 | TRBJ1-5 | . | TRBV24-1 | CATSERTGPPSQPQHF | TGTGCCACCAGTGAGAGGACAGGGCCGCCGAGTCAGCCCCAGCATTTT
TRBD2 | TRBJ2-1 | . | TRBV7-3 | CASSLKGGGGYNEQFF | TGTGCCAGCAGCTTAAAGGGTGGCGGGGGGTACAATGAGCAGTTCTTC
. | TRBJ2-2 | . | TRBV11-3 | CASSLAGVDTGELFF | TGTGCCAGCAGCTTAGCAGGGGTTGACACCGGGGAGCTGTTTTTT
TRBD1 | TRBJ2-2 | . | TRBV6-2/TRBV6-3 | CASTGWTGETGELFF | TGTGCCAGCACAGGGTGGACAGGGGAAACCGGGGAGCTGTTTTTT
. | TRBJ1-6 | . | TRBV6-5 | CASSYSGRGLSPLHF | TGTGCCAGCAGTTACTCGGGGAGGGGTTTATCACCCCTCCACTTT
TRBD1 | TRBJ1-2 | . | TRBV15 | CATGPGGQGYGYTF | TGTGCCACCGGACCAGGGGGGCAGGGCTATGGCTACACCTTC
. | TRBJ1-5 | . | TRBV7-7 | CASSTGPGPNQPQHF | TGTGCTAGCAGCACCGGACCGGGCCCAAATCAGCCCCAGCATTTT